These 27 T cell receptor delta chains share one sample of origin, sequenced in a study of gamma-delta T cells after stem cell transplantation. TCRdb reran clone calling via CATT on the RT-PCR reads. This table has 2,800 or so delta-chain clones, 3.5% to 4.5% appearing once. Sample: gamma-delta T cells. The source of these receptors is a human donor. It is not recorded whose cells these are; they may come from a transplant donor.

This clone was detected a few times. With a much larger clone just one base away, this may be a read error. V usage is TRDV2 and J usage is TRDJ1; 8 nucleotides match TRDD3. The CDR3 contains 17 residues. The germline gives CDR1 GEAIGNYY, CDR2 EKD. For the CDR3, the DNA is TGTGCCTGTGCCACCGTAGGTGGGGGATTAGACACCGATAAACTCATCTTT. Protein sequence: CACATVGGGLDTDKLIF.

This clone came up a few times. The chain recombines TRDV2 with TRDJ1; TRDD3 aligns across 12 bases. Germline V gene sequence: CDR1 GEAIGNYY, CDR2 EKD. The CDR3 extends over 18 amino acids. V dropped 0 bases and J dropped 4; count of bases not matched to a gene: 11. The CDR3 reads CACDTMSLGDTRFDKLIF. The CDR3 nucleotides read TGTGCCTGTGACACCATGAGTCTGGGGGATACGCGATTCGATAAACTCATCTTT.

There are a few counts of this clone. One end of the junction varies from germline; a read error may be responsible. Other DNA sequences in this sample translate to the same CDR3. This chain joins TRDV1 and TRDJ1, with 12 bases aligning to TRDD3. This CDR3 has 19 residues. Looked up from germline, CDR1 is TSWWSYY and CDR2 is QGS. The CDR3 reads CALGDALLGDTRYTDKLIF. CDR3 nucleotide sequence: TGTGCTCTTGGGGACGCACTTCTGGGGGATACGCGCTATACCGATAAACTCATCTTC.

By proportion, this clone is medium-sized (0.01 to 0.1%). The gene calls are TRDV2 and TRDJ1; 13 positions agree with TRDD3. Trimming removed 3 bases from V and 0 bases from J; junction bases left unmatched: 12. Per the germline V gene, CDR1 is GEAIGNYY and CDR2 is EKD. The CDR3 spans 19 residues. CDR3 residues: CACDALLGDTLKYTDKLIF. CDR3 DNA: TGTGCCTGTGACGCTTTACTGGGGGATACGCTTAAGTACACCGATAAACTCATCTTT.

On this clone itself: A much larger clone differs by one base, so this may be a read error. This sample also contains other DNA sequences that code for the same CDR3. The chain carries TRDV2 and TRDJ1; 9 bases agree with TRDD3. After removal of 3 bases from V and 3 bases from J, the junction contained 25 bases not matched to a gene. The germline V gene has CDR1 GEAIGNYY and CDR2 EKD. This CDR3 contains 21 residues. In DNA, the CDR3 is TGTGCCTGTGACCCGGTTCGTGTTGGCAGTACTAGGGGATACGCGGCCGATAAACTCATCTTT. Translation: CACDPVRVGSTRGYAADKLIF.

This clone has just a few counts. The DNA for the CDR3 is TGTGCCTGTGACTTCGTCCGCGTGAGGCTGGGGGATACGGAGTACACCGATAAACTCATCTTT. Protein sequence: CACDFVRVRLGDTEYTDKLIF. The rearrangement joins TRDV2 to TRDJ1; TRDD3 agrees at 12 bases. Germline V gene data show CDR1 as GEAIGNYY and CDR2 as EKD. V lost 3 bases and J lost 0; bases outside the gene matches: 19. The CDR3 is made up of 21 amino acids.

This clone was recorded a few times. Since a far larger clone is one base different, this is likely a read error. Other nucleotide sequences from this sample produce the same CDR3. V gene TRDV2 combines with J gene TRDJ3; 7 bases are a match to TRDD3. CDR1 and CDR2 (germline): GEAIGNYY, EKD. CDR3 size: 20 residues. CDR3 sequence (DNA): TGTGCTTGTGACACGGGGGATCTGGGGGTCGCATCCTGGGACACCCGACAGATGTTTTTC. This codes for CACDTGDLGVASWDTRQMFF.

As regards this clone: A much bigger clone sits one base away, suggesting this may be a read error. The same CDR3 is also encoded by other DNA sequences in this sample. The V gene is TRDV2, the J gene TRDJ3; TRDD3 matches 7 bases. Germline CDR1 reads GEAIGNYY; CDR2 reads EKD. This CDR3 contains 20 residues. The CDR3 DNA is TGTGCCTGTGACTCCCCCTCACTGGGGACAAGCTCCTGGGACACCCGACAAATGTTTTTC. This codes for CACDSPSLGTSSWDTRQMFF.

By frequency in the sample, this clone is medium-sized. The chain has TRDV2 and TRDJ1; 9 bases line up with TRDD3. The germline gives CDR1 GEAIGNYY, CDR2 EKD. V gave up 6 bases and J gave up 3 bases; unmatched junction bases: 13. The CDR3 is 16 residues long. CDR3: CACSRLGDVVPDKLIF. As DNA, the CDR3 is TGTGCCTGTTCCCGTCTGGGGGATGTAGTTCCCGATAAACTCATCTTT.

This clone was seen more than once but under ten times. This sequence joins TRDV2 and TRDJ1; TRDD3 matches at 9 bases. Germline V gene sequence: CDR1 GEAIGNYY, CDR2 EKD. The junction had 11 bases not matched to a gene; V was cut back by 1 base and J by 0 bases. The CDR3 loop spans 18 amino acids. CDR3 protein: CACDTLGDEGAYTDKLIF. The CDR3 DNA sequence: TGTGCCTGTGACACGCTGGGGGATGAGGGGGCGTACACCGATAAACTCATCTTT.

The chain has TRDV2 and TRDJ1, with 10 positions matching TRDD3. V dropped 5 bases and J dropped 1; count of bases not matched to a gene: 21. Germline CDR1 GEAIGNYY, CDR2 EKD. The CDR3 extends over 20 amino acids. Here the CDR3 reads CACASLGDVARIGGTDKLIF. In DNA, the CDR3 is TGTGCCTGTGCTTCACTGGGGGATGTCGCTCGGATAGGGGGCACCGATAAACTCATCTTT.

This clone is labeled as medium-sized. The sample carries other DNA sequences with the same CDR3. CDR3: CACDLLQYTDKLIF. The CDR3 coding sequence is TGTGCCTGTGACCTACTTCAGTACACCGATAAACTCATCTTT. V is TRDV2 and J is TRDJ1; no definite D call. CDR1 is GEAIGNYY, CDR2 EKD, per germline. V was shortened by 3 bases and J by 0 bases, with 10 bases between the two germline ends. There are 14 residues in the CDR3.

This clone is medium-sized in the sample. The CDR3 loop reads CACDTAGLLGDTDKLIF. CDR3 DNA sequence: TGTGCCTGTGACACCGCAGGACTACTGGGGGACACCGATAAACTCATCTTT. This rearrangement joins TRDV2 to TRDJ1; 8 bases fit TRDD3. The CDR3 consists of 17 residues. V dropped 0 bases and J dropped 0; count of bases not matched to a gene: 8. The germline gives CDR1 GEAIGNYY, CDR2 EKD.

This clone turned up a few times. A much more abundant neighbour one base away suggests this may be a read error. The identical CDR3 is also encoded by other nucleotide sequences in the sample. The rearrangement joins TRDV2 to TRDJ1; 8 bases are a match to TRDD3. The CDR3 sequence is 18 residues long. With V trimmed by 3 bases and J by 4 bases, 18 bases remained unmatched. Germline CDR1 reads GEAIGNYY; CDR2 reads EKD. In DNA, the CDR3 is TGTGCCTGTGACGCCGTGCTGGGGGAAAGGATGCTGAACGATAAACTCATCTTT. This sequence encodes CACDAVLGERMLNDKLIF.

About this clone: Distinct nucleotide sequences in the sample also encode this CDR3. J is TRDJ1 and V is TRDV2, with 9 nucleotides matching TRDD3. Germline values: CDR1 GEAIGNYY, CDR2 EKD. The CDR3 contains 18 residues. V lost 4 bases to trimming and J lost 2 bases; unmatched junction nucleotides: 16. For the CDR3, the DNA is TGTGCCTGTGATGCCATACTGGGGGAAACGAGATTAACCGATAAACTCATCTTT. This translates into CACDAILGETRLTDKLIF.

This clone was seen just once. A far more abundant clone sits one base away, making this likely a read error. This chain uses TRDV2 with TRDJ1; 10 nucleotides align to TRDD3. The germline CDR1 and CDR2 sequences are GEAIGNYY and EKD. CDR3 size: 15 residues. CDR3 nucleotide sequence: TGTGCCTGGGACACCGTTGGGGGATACTCGGATAAACTCATCTTT. It encodes CAWDTVGGYSDKLIF.

This clone has more than one count but fewer than ten. This sequence joins TRDV2 and TRDJ1, with 10 bases matching TRDD3. This CDR3 is 23 amino acids long. Per the germline V gene, CDR1 is GEAIGNYY and CDR2 is EKD. The J segment lost 0 bases and the V segment lost 0 bases, leaving 24 bases of the junction unmatched. The CDR3 sequence is CACDTVPNAGFGGYSQYTDKLIF. The DNA of the CDR3 is TGTGCCTGTGACACCGTTCCCAATGCGGGGTTTGGGGGATACTCTCAGTACACCGATAAACTCATCTTT.

The V and J genes are TRDV2 and TRDJ1; tentatively, D is TRDD3 (5 bases). The CDR3 runs to 16 residues. Germline V gene lookup returns CDR1 GEAIGNYY and CDR2 EKD. V gave up 1 base and J gave up 2 bases, with 16 bases separating them. CDR3 sequence reads: CACDTITGRGTDKLIF. The CDR3 nucleotides are TGTGCCTGTGACACTATTACTGGTCGGGGGACCGATAAACTCATCTTT.

The V gene is TRDV2, the J gene TRDJ1; 7 bases are shared with TRDD3. V shed 3 bases, J shed 2 bases, and the junction held 11 bases outside the gene matches. Germline CDR1 reads GEAIGNYY; CDR2 reads EKD. This CDR3 region has 16 residues. CDR3 sequence reads: CACDPVLWGRTDKLIF. DNA for the CDR3: TGTGCCTGTGACCCGGTGTTGTGGGGGAGAACCGATAAACTCATCTTT.

About this clone: A much more abundant neighbour one base away suggests this may be a read error. CDR3 in amino acids: CACDTIGNGRHLYTDKLIF. The CDR3 nucleotides are TGTGCCTGTGACACGATTGGGAATGGACGGCATTTGTACACCGATAAACTCATCTTT. The chain combines TRDV2 with TRDJ1; D is uncertain. Deletions cut 1 base from V and 0 bases from J, with 23 bases between. The length of the CDR3 is 19 residues. Germline-derived CDR1 and CDR2 are GEAIGNYY and EKD.

CDR3 nucleotide sequence: TGTGCCTGTGACAAGGTACTGGGGGACCCCCTCAGCTCCTGGGACACCCGACAGATGTTTTTC. Residues: CACDKVLGDPLSSWDTRQMFF. The rearrangement links TRDV2 to TRDJ3; 9 bases fit TRDD3. The CDR3 contains 21 residues. The germline V gene encodes CDR1 GEAIGNYY and CDR2 EKD. Trimming cost V 2 bases and J 0 bases; bases outside gene matches: 13.

This clone is labeled medium-sized. The identical CDR3 is also encoded by other nucleotide sequences in the sample. This sequence joins TRDV2 and TRDJ1, with TRDD3 as a possible D gene (6 bases). V was shortened by 0 bases and J by 0 bases, with 19 bases between the two germline ends. The germline gives CDR1 GEAIGNYY, CDR2 EKD. This CDR3 spans 18 amino acids. The CDR3 here is CACDTVGDPTPYTDKLIF. DNA of the CDR3: TGTGCCTGTGACACCGTAGGGGATCCGACCCCCTACACCGATAAACTCATCTTT.

This clone turned up a few times. For this DNA, TCRdb reports the protein of a much larger clone, which diverges at residue 16, most likely from a read error; the protein presented here is translated directly from the DNA. This chain uses TRDV2 with TRDJ1, with TRDD3 matching over 12 bases. Germline V gene lookup returns CDR1 GEAIGNYY and CDR2 EKD. This CDR3 spans 18 amino acids. CDR3 sequence reads: CACDPLLGDTVYTDKPIF. In nucleotides, the CDR3 is TGTGCCTGTGATCCTCTACTGGGGGATACCGTGTACACCGATAAACCCATCTTT.

To note about this clone: A far larger clone differs by one base, so this is likely a read error. The chain carries TRDV2 and TRDJ1, with D perhaps TRDD3 (6 bases). There are 16 residues in the CDR3. The V end was cut by 3 bases, the J end by 0 bases, with 16 bases between. Germline CDR1 and CDR2: GEAIGNYY and EKD. The CDR3 nucleotides are TGTGCCTGTGACCCCTTACCGGGGGAACACACCGATAAACTCATCTTT. Translation gives CACDPLPGEHTDKLIF.

This clone was seen a handful of times. This sequence is one base from a far larger clone and is likely a read error. This sample also contains other DNA sequences that code for the same CDR3. The rearrangement joins TRDV2 to TRDJ1; tentatively, D is TRDD1 (6 bases). This CDR3 comprises 15 residues. Per germline, CDR1 GEAIGNYY and CDR2 EKD. In DNA, the CDR3 is TGTGCCTGTGACACCGTCGGGGAAGAAGGAAATAAACTTATCTTT. It encodes CACDTVGEEGNKLIF.

The chain recombines TRDV2 with TRDJ3; 13 bases match TRDD3. The junction had 7 bases not matched to a gene; V was cut back by 0 bases and J by 3 bases. Germline V lookup: CDR1 GEAIGNYY, CDR2 EKD. The CDR3 has 20 residues. The CDR3 coding sequence is TGTGCCTGTGACACCCTCCTACTGGGGGATACGGACTGGGACACCCGACAGATGTTTTTC. Translation: CACDTLLLGDTDWDTRQMFF.

This clone has only a few counts. This chain joins TRDV2 and TRDJ1; TRDD3 might be the D (6 bases). The CDR3 has 16 residues. Trimming took off 2 bases at V and 0 bases at J, with 15 bases between the two ends. Germline CDR1 reads GEAIGNYY; CDR2 reads EKD. As DNA, the CDR3 is TGTGCCTGTGACAATGCGGGGGAAGCCTACACCGATAAACTCATCTTT. Translation: CACDNAGEAYTDKLIF.